This T cell receptor (beta chain) was sequenced for a study of control samples from healthy donors and cancer patients. V lost 5 bases, J lost 3 bases, and 8 bases stayed unmatched. This CDR3 comprises 16 residues. The germline V gene has CDR1 SEHNR and CDR2 FQNEAQ (reference sequence). Sequencing used immunoSEQ multiplex PCR; TCRdb keeps in-frame clones, though not all of them. This sample has about 89,000 clones; about 89% occur once, and the top ten carry approximately 21%. The source is a man in his thirties or forties in good health. The sequencing input was blood. This chain joins TRBV7-9 and TRBJ1-5; 9 bases agree with TRBD1. CDR3 nucleotide sequence: TGTGCCAGCAGCCCGGTTGGGACAGGGCCCAATCAGCCCCAGCATTTT. It is translated as CASSPVGTGPNQPQHF. The full variable domain, completed using reference TRBV7-9 and TRBJ1-5, is DTGVSQNPRHKITKRGQNVTFRCDPISEHNRLYWYRQTLGQGPEFLTYFQNEAQLEKSRLLSDRFSAERPKGSFSTLEIQRTEQGDSAMYLCASSPVGTGPNQPQHFGDGTRLSIL.